This entry is about one T cell receptor (beta chain). The data originate from a study of blood T cell repertoires in COVID-19. In the original analysis: For nucleated cells, counts were estimated from reference gene primer amplification. Assay: immunoSEQ multiplex PCR; the TCRdb copy retains only in-frame clones and omits some. Clone size and the V and J calls come from that table; the DNA yielded D and trimming. The sample records tens of thousands of clones, 75% to 90% being singletons. The sequence was obtained from a human donor in a cohort sampled during active COVID-19. The sequenced sample consisted of peripheral blood.

This CDR3 is CASSLDRVTSYEQYF. As DNA, the CDR3 is TGCGCCAGCAGCTTGGACAGGGTCACCTCCTACGAGCAGTACTTC. The chain has TRBV5-1 and TRBJ2-7; D is possibly TRBD1 (6 bases). V shed 0 bases and J shed 0 bases, with 10 bases lying between them. From germline, CDR1 is SGHRS and CDR2 YFSETQ. CDR3 length: 15 residues.